This is a list of T cell receptor beta chains from one sample in a study of blood T cell repertoires in COVID-19. The table came from immunoSEQ multiplex PCR; TCRdb's copy has only in-frame clones and leaves some out. The table shows some 100,000 clones, with roughly 87% occurring only once. The sequenced material came from peripheral blood. The receptor set was obtained from a man aged 30 to 39 in a cohort sampled during active COVID-19. Each CDR3 is given with its conserved first and last residue. The D gene is left open where the match is weak. A clone size is listed for some rows: how often the clone was seen (once, few, many), or a class if it is expanded.

len: 15; j_gene: TRBJ1-5; v_gene: TRBV7-8; abundance: .; d_gene: .; CDR3nt: TGTGCCAGCAGCGCCCCGGGGATGGAACCGGGGCCCCAGCATTTT; CDR3aa: CASSAPGMEPGPQHF
len: 16; j_gene: TRBJ2-1; v_gene: TRBV5-6; abundance: .; d_gene: .; CDR3nt: TGTGCCAGCAGCGGTGCCGGGGTTATAGCCTACAATGAGCAGTTCTTC; CDR3aa: CASSGAGVIAYNEQFF
len: 14; j_gene: TRBJ2-7; v_gene: TRBV6-5; abundance: .; d_gene: TRBD1; CDR3nt: TGTGCCAGCAGGCCGGACAGGGGGCGGGTTGGGCAGTACTTC; CDR3aa: CASRPDRGRVGQYF
len: 15; j_gene: TRBJ2-7; v_gene: TRBV4-3; abundance: once; d_gene: TRBD2; CDR3nt: TGCGCCAGCAGCCAGGAAACTAGCGCCTACTACGAGCAGTACTTC; CDR3aa: CASSQETSAYYEQYF
len: 15; j_gene: TRBJ2-1; v_gene: TRBV6-5; abundance: .; d_gene: .; CDR3nt: TGTGCCAGCAGGAGAAGACTAGAAGCCTACAATGAGCAGTTCTTC; CDR3aa: CASRRRLEAYNEQFF
len: 11; j_gene: TRBJ1-5; v_gene: TRBV5-8; abundance: .; d_gene: .; CDR3nt: TGTGCCAGCAGCCCGTATCAGCCCCAGCATTTT; CDR3aa: CASSPYQPQHF
len: 16; j_gene: TRBJ1-2; v_gene: TRBV7-9; abundance: once; d_gene: TRBD1; CDR3nt: TGTGCCAGCAGCTTAAATTCCCGACAGGGGAACTATGGCTACACCTTC; CDR3aa: CASSLNSRQGNYGYTF
len: 15; j_gene: TRBJ2-7; v_gene: TRBV9; abundance: .; d_gene: TRBD1; CDR3nt: TGTGCCAGCAGCGACCGGGACAGGGGACCCTACGAGCAGTACTTC; CDR3aa: CASSDRDRGPYEQYF
len: 13; j_gene: TRBJ1-1; v_gene: TRBV7-8; abundance: once; d_gene: TRBD1; CDR3nt: TGTGCCAGCAGTCTCAGGGGGGACACTGAAGCTTTCTTT; CDR3aa: CASSLRGDTEAFF
len: 15; j_gene: TRBJ2-1; v_gene: TRBV9; abundance: .; d_gene: TRBD2; CDR3nt: TGTGCCAGCAGCGTGCGGGGGAGCTCCTACAATGAGCAGTTCTTC; CDR3aa: CASSVRGSSYNEQFF
len: 13; j_gene: TRBJ1-5; v_gene: TRBV24-1; abundance: .; d_gene: .; CDR3nt: TGTGCCACCAGTGTCCGGGGAGGCCAGCCCCAGCATTTT; CDR3aa: CATSVRGGQPQHF
len: 14; j_gene: TRBJ1-5; v_gene: TRBV25-1; abundance: .; d_gene: TRBD1; CDR3nt: TGTGCCACCGGGGACAGGGGAAACAATCAGCCCCAGCATTTT; CDR3aa: CATGDRGNNQPQHF
len: 15; j_gene: TRBJ1-1; v_gene: TRBV21-1; abundance: .; d_gene: .; CDR3nt: TGTGCCAGCAGCAAAGGAGCGCAATACAGGGGCATCCTTAGGTTT; CDR3aa: CASSKGAQYRGILRF
len: 13; j_gene: TRBJ2-1; v_gene: TRBV29-1; abundance: .; d_gene: TRBD1; CDR3nt: TGCAGCGTCGGGACAGCGAGGGGCCATGAGCAGTTCTTC; CDR3aa: CSVGTARGHEQFF
len: 14; j_gene: TRBJ1-2; v_gene: TRBV6-6; abundance: few; d_gene: TRBD1; CDR3nt: TGTGCCAGCAGCCCCACAGGGGGGACTAATGGCTACACCTTC; CDR3aa: CASSPTGGTNGYTF
len: 15; j_gene: TRBJ2-2; v_gene: TRBV7-6; abundance: .; d_gene: .; CDR3nt: TGTGCCAGCAGCTTAATACCAGGAATCGGCGGGGAGCTGTTTTTT; CDR3aa: CASSLIPGIGGELFF
len: 13; j_gene: TRBJ1-1; v_gene: TRBV3-1/TRBV3-2; abundance: .; d_gene: .; CDR3nt: TGTGCCAGCAGCCAAGAGGGGGCCGCCCAGTCTTTCTTT; CDR3aa: CASSQEGAAQSFF
len: 13; j_gene: TRBJ1-2; v_gene: TRBV6-1; abundance: once; d_gene: .; CDR3nt: TGTGCCAGCAGTGAGGTGACAGGTTATGGCTACACCTTC; CDR3aa: CASSEVTGYGYTF
len: 15; j_gene: TRBJ2-5; v_gene: TRBV9; abundance: once; d_gene: TRBD1; CDR3nt: TGTGCCAGCAGCGAGGACAGGGGGCGCACAGAGACCCAGTACTTC; CDR3aa: CASSEDRGRTETQYF
len: 15; j_gene: TRBJ1-1; v_gene: TRBV5-1; abundance: .; d_gene: .; CDR3nt: TGCGCCAGCAGCTTCCGGGGATCAGTGGGCCTTGAAGCTTTCTTT; CDR3aa: CASSFRGSVGLEAFF
len: 17; j_gene: TRBJ1-2; v_gene: TRBV19; abundance: .; d_gene: TRBD1; CDR3nt: TGTGCCAGTAGTAGTCGGACAGGGGGATTCAAGGACTATGGCTACACCTTC; CDR3aa: CASSSRTGGFKDYGYTF
len: 18; j_gene: TRBJ2-5; v_gene: TRBV24-1; abundance: .; d_gene: TRBD1; CDR3nt: TGTGCCACCGGGAACCTAATCCGGGACAGGGGGCGAGTAGAGACCCAGTACTTC; CDR3aa: CATGNLIRDRGRVETQYF
len: 16; j_gene: TRBJ2-1; v_gene: TRBV5-1; abundance: .; d_gene: .; CDR3nt: TGCGCCAGCAGCTACAACTTGGACAGCTTAAACAATGAGCAGTTCTTC; CDR3aa: CASSYNLDSLNNEQFF
len: 14; j_gene: TRBJ1-2; v_gene: TRBV6-1; abundance: .; d_gene: TRBD1; CDR3nt: TGTGCCAGCAGGGAAGCCCAGGGGGGCTATGGCTACACCTTC; CDR3aa: CASREAQGGYGYTF
len: 18; j_gene: TRBJ1-4; v_gene: TRBV7-9; abundance: .; d_gene: TRBD1; CDR3nt: TGTGCCAGCAGCTTATTATCTACAGGGGTATTAACGATTGAAAAACTGTTTTTT; CDR3aa: CASSLLSTGVLTIEKLFF
len: 14; j_gene: TRBJ2-5; v_gene: TRBV29-1; abundance: .; d_gene: TRBD2; CDR3nt: TGCAGCGTGGGTAGCGGGGGAGATGCGGAGACCCAGTACTTC; CDR3aa: CSVGSGGDAETQYF
len: 16; j_gene: TRBJ2-5; v_gene: TRBV4-3; abundance: .; d_gene: TRBD2; CDR3nt: TGCGCCAGCAGCCAAGAGGGGGGACTAGGGGCTGAGACCCAGTACTTC; CDR3aa: CASSQEGGLGAETQYF
len: 13; j_gene: TRBJ1-1; v_gene: TRBV2; abundance: .; d_gene: .; CDR3nt: TGTGCCAGCAGTGACAGGGATGTCGCTGAAGCTTTCTTT; CDR3aa: CASSDRDVAEAFF
len: 14; j_gene: TRBJ2-5; v_gene: TRBV5-6; abundance: .; d_gene: TRBD1; CDR3nt: TGTGCCAGCAGCATTACAGGGGATTGGGAGACCCAGTACTTC; CDR3aa: CASSITGDWETQYF
len: 16; j_gene: TRBJ2-2; v_gene: TRBV19; abundance: .; d_gene: TRBD2; CDR3nt: TGTGCCAGTAGTGTCTTCGCGGGGGGGCGGACCGGGGAGCTGTTTTTT; CDR3aa: CASSVFAGGRTGELFF
len: 12; j_gene: TRBJ1-2; v_gene: TRBV10-1; abundance: few; d_gene: .; CDR3nt: TGCGCCAGCAGGGACAGTCACTATGGCTACACCTTC; CDR3aa: CASRDSHYGYTF
len: 13; j_gene: TRBJ2-3; v_gene: TRBV12-3/TRBV12-4; abundance: .; d_gene: .; CDR3nt: TGTGCCACCCAAGGACAGAGCACAGATACGCAGTATTTT; CDR3aa: CATQGQSTDTQYF
len: 14; j_gene: TRBJ2-2; v_gene: TRBV15; abundance: .; d_gene: .; CDR3nt: TGTGCCACCAGCCCGGACACTGTCACCGGGGAGCTGTTTTTT; CDR3aa: CATSPDTVTGELFF
len: 12; j_gene: TRBJ1-1; v_gene: TRBV24-1; abundance: .; d_gene: TRBD1; CDR3nt: TGTGCCACCAGTGACCCCAGGGGGAGAGCTTTCTTT; CDR3aa: CATSDPRGRAFF
len: 14; j_gene: TRBJ2-5; v_gene: TRBV12-5; abundance: .; d_gene: .; CDR3nt: TGTGCTAGTGGTCCCCAGGGGGGTGCGGAGACCCAGTACTTC; CDR3aa: CASGPQGGAETQYF
len: 14; j_gene: TRBJ2-3; v_gene: TRBV6-5; abundance: .; d_gene: TRBD2; CDR3nt: TGTGCCAGCAGCCCGGGACTAGCAACAGATACGCAGTATTTT; CDR3aa: CASSPGLATDTQYF
len: 16; j_gene: TRBJ2-2; v_gene: TRBV19; abundance: .; d_gene: TRBD2; CDR3nt: TGTGCCAGCGAGAAACCTAGCGGGGGGGCCACCGGGGAGCTGTTTTTT; CDR3aa: CASEKPSGGATGELFF
len: 15; j_gene: TRBJ1-2; v_gene: TRBV30; abundance: .; d_gene: .; CDR3nt: TGTGCCTGGACCCGGGGGACGGTCGTTGGCTATGGCTACACCTTC; CDR3aa: CAWTRGTVVGYGYTF
len: 16; j_gene: TRBJ1-2; v_gene: TRBV5-5; abundance: .; d_gene: TRBD1; CDR3nt: TGTGCCAGCAGCTCAGGGGACAGGCTCACTAACTATGGCTACACCTTC; CDR3aa: CASSSGDRLTNYGYTF
len: 14; j_gene: TRBJ1-4; v_gene: TRBV2; abundance: .; d_gene: .; CDR3nt: TGTGCCAGCAGAGACAGGATCCCCAATGAAAAACTGTTTTTT; CDR3aa: CASRDRIPNEKLFF
len: 15; j_gene: TRBJ2-7; v_gene: TRBV6-8; abundance: .; d_gene: TRBD1; CDR3nt: TGTGCCAGCAGTTACTCGGACAGGGGTGAAGACGAGCAGTACTTC; CDR3aa: CASSYSDRGEDEQYF
len: 14; j_gene: TRBJ2-3; v_gene: TRBV6-5; abundance: .; d_gene: .; CDR3nt: TGTGCCACCAAGAACGACAGGCAACCAGATACGCAGTATTTT; CDR3aa: CATKNDRQPDTQYF